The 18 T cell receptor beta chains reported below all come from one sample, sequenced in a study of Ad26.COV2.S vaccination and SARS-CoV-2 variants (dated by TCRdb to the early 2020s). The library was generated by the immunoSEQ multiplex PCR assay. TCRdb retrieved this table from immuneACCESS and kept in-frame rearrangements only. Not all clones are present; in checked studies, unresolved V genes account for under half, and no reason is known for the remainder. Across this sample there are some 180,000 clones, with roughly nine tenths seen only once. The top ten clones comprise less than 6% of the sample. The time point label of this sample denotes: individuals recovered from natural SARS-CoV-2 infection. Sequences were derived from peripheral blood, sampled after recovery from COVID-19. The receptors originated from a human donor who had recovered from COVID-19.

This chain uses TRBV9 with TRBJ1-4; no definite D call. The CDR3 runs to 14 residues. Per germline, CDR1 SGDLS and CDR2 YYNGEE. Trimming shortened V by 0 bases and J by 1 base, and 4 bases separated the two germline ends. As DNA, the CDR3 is TGTGCCAGCAGCGTAGGTCAAACTAATGAAAAACTGTTTTTT. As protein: CASSVGQTNEKLFF. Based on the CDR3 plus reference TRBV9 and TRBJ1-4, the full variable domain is DSGVTQTPKHLITATGQRVTLRCSPRSGDLSVYWYQQSLDQGLQFLIQYYNGEERAKGNILERFSAQQFPDLHSELNLSSLELGDSALYFCASSVGQTNEKLFFGSGTQLSVL.

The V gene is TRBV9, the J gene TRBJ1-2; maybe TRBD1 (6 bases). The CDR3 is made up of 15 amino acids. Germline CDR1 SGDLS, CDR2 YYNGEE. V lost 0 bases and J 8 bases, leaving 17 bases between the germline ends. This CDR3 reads CASSVDGGRGRGYTF. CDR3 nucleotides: TGTGCCAGCAGCGTAGATGGTGGCCGGGGGCGAGGCTACACCTTC.

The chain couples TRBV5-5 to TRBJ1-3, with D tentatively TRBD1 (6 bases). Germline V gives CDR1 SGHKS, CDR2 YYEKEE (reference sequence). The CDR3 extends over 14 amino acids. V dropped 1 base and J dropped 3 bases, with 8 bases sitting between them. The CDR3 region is CASSLQGIGNTIYF. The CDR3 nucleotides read TGTGCCAGCAGCTTGCAGGGGATTGGAAACACCATATATTTT.

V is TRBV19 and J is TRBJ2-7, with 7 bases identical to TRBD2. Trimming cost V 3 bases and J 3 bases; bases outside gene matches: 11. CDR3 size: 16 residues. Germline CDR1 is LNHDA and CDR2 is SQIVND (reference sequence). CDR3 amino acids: CASSIGGGPFGYEQYF. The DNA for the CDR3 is TGTGCCAGTAGTATTGGGGGAGGGCCGTTTGGCTACGAGCAGTACTTC.

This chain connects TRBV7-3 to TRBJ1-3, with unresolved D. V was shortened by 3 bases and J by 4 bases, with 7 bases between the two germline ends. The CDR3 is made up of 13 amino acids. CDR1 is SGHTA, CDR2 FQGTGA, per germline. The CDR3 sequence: CASSFPAGNTIYF. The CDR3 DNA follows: TGTGCCAGCAGCTTTCCAGCCGGAAACACCATATATTTT.

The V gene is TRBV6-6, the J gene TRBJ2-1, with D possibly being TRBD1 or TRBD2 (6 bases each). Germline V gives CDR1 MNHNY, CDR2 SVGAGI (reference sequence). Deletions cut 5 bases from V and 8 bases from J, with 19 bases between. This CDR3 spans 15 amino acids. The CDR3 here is CASSTSLLGGDEQFF. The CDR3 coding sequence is TGTGCCAGCAGTACCTCCCTCTTGGGGGGCGATGAGCAGTTCTTC.

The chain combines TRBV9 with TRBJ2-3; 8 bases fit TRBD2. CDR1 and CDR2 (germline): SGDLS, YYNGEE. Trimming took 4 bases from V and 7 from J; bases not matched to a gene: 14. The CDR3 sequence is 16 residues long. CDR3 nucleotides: TGTGCCAGCAGCCACGGACTAGCCGCCCCCAGAAATACGCAGTATTTT. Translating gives CASSHGLAAPRNTQYF.

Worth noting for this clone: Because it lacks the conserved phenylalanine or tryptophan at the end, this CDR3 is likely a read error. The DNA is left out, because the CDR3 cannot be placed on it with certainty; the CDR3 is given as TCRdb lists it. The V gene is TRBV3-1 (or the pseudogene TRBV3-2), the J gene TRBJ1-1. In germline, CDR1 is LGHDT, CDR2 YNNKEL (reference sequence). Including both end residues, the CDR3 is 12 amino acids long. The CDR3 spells CASSQGLVGPRL.

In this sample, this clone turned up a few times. In DNA, the CDR3 is TGTGCCAGCAGCCTCGGGACTAGCGGGGGCAATGAGCAGTTCTTC. Translation gives CASSLGTSGGNEQFF. This rearrangement joins TRBV4-2 to TRBJ2-1; TRBD2 aligns across 14 bases. The trim removed 4 bases at V and 6 bases at J, leaving 2 bases unmatched. CDR1 is LGHNA, CDR2 YNFKEQ, per germline. The CDR3 consists of 15 residues.

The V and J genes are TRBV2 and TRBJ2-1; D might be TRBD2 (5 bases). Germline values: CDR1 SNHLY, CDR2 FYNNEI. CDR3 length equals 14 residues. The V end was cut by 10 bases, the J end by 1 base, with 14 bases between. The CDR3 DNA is TGTGCCATCGACGGGGATCTATCCTACAATGAGCAGTTCTTC. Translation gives CAIDGDLSYNEQFF.

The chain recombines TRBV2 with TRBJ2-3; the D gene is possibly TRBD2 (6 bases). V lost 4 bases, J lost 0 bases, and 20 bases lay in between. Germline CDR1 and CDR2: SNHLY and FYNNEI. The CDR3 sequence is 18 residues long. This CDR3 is CASSGRREVPKSTDTQYF. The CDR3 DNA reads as TGTGCCAGCAGTGGTCGCAGGGAGGTGCCCAAGAGCACAGATACGCAGTATTTT. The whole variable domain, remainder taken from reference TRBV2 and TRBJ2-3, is EPEVTQTPSHQVTQMGQEVILRCVPISNHLYFYWYRQILGQKVEFLVSFYNNEISEKSEIFDDQFSVERPDGSNFTLKIRSTKLEDSAMYFCASSGRREVPKSTDTQYFGPGTRLTVL.

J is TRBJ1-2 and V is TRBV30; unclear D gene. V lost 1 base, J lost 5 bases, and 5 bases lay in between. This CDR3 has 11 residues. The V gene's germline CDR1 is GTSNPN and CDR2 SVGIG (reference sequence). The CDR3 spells CAWSAGYGYTF. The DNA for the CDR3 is TGTGCCTGGAGTGCGGGGTATGGCTACACCTTC. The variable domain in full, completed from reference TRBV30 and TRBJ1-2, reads SQTIHQWPATLVQPVGSPLSLECTVEGTSNPNLYWYRQAAGRGLQLLFYSVGIGQISSEVPQNLSASRPQDRQFILSSKKLLLSDSGFYLCAWSAGYGYTFGSGTRLTVV.

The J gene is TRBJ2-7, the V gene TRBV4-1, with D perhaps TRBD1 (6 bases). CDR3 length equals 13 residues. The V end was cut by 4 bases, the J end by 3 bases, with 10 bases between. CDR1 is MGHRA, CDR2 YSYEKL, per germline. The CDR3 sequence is CASSPRGGYEQYF. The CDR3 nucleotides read TGCGCCAGCAGCCCGAGAGGGGGCTACGAGCAGTACTTC.

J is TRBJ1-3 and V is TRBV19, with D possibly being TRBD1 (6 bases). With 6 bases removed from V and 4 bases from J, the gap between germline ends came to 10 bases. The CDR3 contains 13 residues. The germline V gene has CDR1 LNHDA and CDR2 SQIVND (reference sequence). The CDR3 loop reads CASRRTEGNTIYF. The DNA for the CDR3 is TGTGCCAGTAGGCGGACAGAAGGAAACACCATATATTTT.

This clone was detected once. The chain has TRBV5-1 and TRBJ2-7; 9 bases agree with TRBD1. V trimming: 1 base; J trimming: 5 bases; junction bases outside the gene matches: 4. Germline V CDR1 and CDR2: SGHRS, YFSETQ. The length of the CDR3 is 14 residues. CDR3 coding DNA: TGCGCCAGCAGCTTGTGGGGACAGGGCAACGAGCAGTACTTC. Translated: CASSLWGQGNEQYF. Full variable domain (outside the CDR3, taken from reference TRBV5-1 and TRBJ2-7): KAGVTQTPRYLIKTRGQQVTLSCSPISGHRSVSWYQQTPGQGLQFLFEYFSETQRNKGNFPGRFSGRQFSNSRSEMNVSTLELGDSALYLCASSLWGQGNEQYFGPGTRLTVT.

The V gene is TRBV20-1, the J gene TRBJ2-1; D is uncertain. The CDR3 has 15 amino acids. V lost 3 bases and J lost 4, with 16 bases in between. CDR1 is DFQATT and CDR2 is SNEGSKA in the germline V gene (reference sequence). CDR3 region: CSASLGNRGYNEQFF. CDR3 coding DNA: TGCAGTGCTAGTTTAGGCAATCGCGGATACAATGAGCAGTTCTTC.

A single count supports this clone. The DNA for the CDR3 is TGTGCCATCAGATTACAGGGGGGGGGTCCAAATGAGCAGTTCTTC. Amino acids: CAIRLQGGGPNEQFF. V usage is TRBV10-3 and J usage is TRBJ2-1, with a possible D match to TRBD1 (8 bases). This CDR3 contains 15 residues. Germline loops: CDR1 ENHRY, CDR2 SYGVKD. V was clipped by 6 bases and J by 7 bases, with 19 bases between them.

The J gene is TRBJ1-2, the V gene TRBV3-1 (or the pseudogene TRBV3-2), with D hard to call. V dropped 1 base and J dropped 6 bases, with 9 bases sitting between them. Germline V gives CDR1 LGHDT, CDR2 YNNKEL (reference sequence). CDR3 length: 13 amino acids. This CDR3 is CASSQVRMNGYTF. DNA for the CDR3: TGTGCCAGCAGCCAAGTCCGGATGAATGGCTACACCTTC.